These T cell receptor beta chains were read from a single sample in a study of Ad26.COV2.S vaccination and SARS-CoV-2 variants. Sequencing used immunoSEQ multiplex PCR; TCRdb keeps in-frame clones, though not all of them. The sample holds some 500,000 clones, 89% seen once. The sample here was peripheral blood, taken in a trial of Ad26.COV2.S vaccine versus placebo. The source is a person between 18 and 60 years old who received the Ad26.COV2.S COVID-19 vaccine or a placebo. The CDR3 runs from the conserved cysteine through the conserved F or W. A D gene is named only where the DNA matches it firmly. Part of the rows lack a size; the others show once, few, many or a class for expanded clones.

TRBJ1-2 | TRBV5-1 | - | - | CASSLEEGRYYGYTF | TGCGCCAGCAGCTTGGAAGAGGGAAGGTACTATGGCTACACCTTC
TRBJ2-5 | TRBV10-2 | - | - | CATHPGQGSETQYF | TGCGCCACCCACCCCGGTCAGGGTTCGGAGACCCAGTACTTC
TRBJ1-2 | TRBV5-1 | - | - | CASSLYGGQGSGYTF | TGCGCCAGCAGCTTGTATGGGGGGCAAGGAAGTGGCTACACCTTC
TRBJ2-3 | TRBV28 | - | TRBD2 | CASRPYGLAGGTDTQYF | TGTGCCAGCAGACCTTACGGACTAGCGGGGGGCACAGATACGCAGTATTTT
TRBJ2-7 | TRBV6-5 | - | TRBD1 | CASSYSHRDSYEQYF | TGTGCCAGCAGTTACAGCCACCGGGACAGCTACGAGCAGTACTTC
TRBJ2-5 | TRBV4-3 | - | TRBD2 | CASSQGRSAGGWETQYF | TGCGCCAGCAGCCAAGGTCGGTCGGCGGGAGGTTGGGAGACCCAGTACTTC
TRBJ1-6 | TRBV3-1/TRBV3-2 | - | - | CASSPFPGSPLHF | TGTGCCAGCAGCCCCTTCCCGGGGTCACCCCTCCACTTT
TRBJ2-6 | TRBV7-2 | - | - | CASSSPKGANVLTF | TGTGCCAGCAGCTCCCCGAAGGGGGCCAACGTCCTGACTTTC
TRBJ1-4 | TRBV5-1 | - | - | CASSPGTGSPGEKLFF | TGCGCCAGCAGCCCAGGAACCGGGTCCCCAGGTGAAAAACTGTTTTTT
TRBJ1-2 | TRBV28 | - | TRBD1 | CASIQGGGADYGYTF | TGTGCCAGCATCCAAGGAGGGGGCGCCGACTATGGCTACACCTTC
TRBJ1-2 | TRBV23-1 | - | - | CASSQSGGNGYTF | TGCGCCAGCAGTCAATCGGGGGGAAATGGCTACACCTTC
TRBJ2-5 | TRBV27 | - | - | CASGQNRAETQYF | TGTGCCAGCGGACAGAATAGGGCAGAGACCCAGTACTTC
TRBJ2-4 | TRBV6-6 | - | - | CASSYPGNGIQYF | TGTGCCAGCAGTTACCCCGGGAACGGCATTCAGTACTTC
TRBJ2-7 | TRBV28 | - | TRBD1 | CASSPRTGLYEQYF | TGTGCCAGCAGCCCAAGGACAGGGCTCTACGAGCAGTACTTC
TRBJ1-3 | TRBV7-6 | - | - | CASSLNSWPGNTIYF | TGTGCCAGCAGCCTTAATTCTTGGCCTGGAAACACCATATATTTT
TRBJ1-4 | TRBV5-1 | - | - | CASSVRSGEATNEKLFF | TGCGCCAGCAGCGTCCGGTCGGGGGAAGCAACTAATGAAAAACTGTTTTTT
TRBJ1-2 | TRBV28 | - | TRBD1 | CASSTGVGGYTF | TGTGCCAGCAGTACAGGGGTGGGCGGCTACACCTTC
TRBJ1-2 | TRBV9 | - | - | CASSADHRVLDYGYTF | TGTGCCAGCAGCGCAGATCACAGGGTTTTAGACTATGGCTACACCTTC
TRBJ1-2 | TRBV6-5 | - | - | CASSYRSPEADGYTF | TGTGCCAGCAGTTACAGGTCGCCCGAGGCCGATGGCTACACCTTC
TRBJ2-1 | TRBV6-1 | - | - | CASSVRVYNEQFF | TGTGCCAGCAGTGTCCGGGTGTACAATGAGCAGTTCTTC
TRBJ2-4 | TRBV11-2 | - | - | CASSLLRGGLAKNIQYF | TGTGCCAGCAGCTTACTCCGGGGAGGTCTAGCCAAAAACATTCAGTACTTC
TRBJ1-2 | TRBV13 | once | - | CASSDGTEPYGYTF | TGTGCCAGCAGCGACGGGACGGAACCCTATGGCTACACCTTC
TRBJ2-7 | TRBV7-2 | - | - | CASSGRQSHEQYF | TGTGCCAGCAGCGGACGACAGTCCCACGAGCAGTACTTC
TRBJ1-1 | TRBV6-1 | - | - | CASSEAGDLMNTEAFF | TGTGCCAGCAGTGAAGCCGGGGACCTAATGAACACTGAAGCTTTCTTT
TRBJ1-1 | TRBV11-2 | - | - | CASSTWQGRRGGPEAFF | TGTGCCAGCAGTACCTGGCAGGGGCGTCGGGGGGGCCCTGAAGCTTTCTTT